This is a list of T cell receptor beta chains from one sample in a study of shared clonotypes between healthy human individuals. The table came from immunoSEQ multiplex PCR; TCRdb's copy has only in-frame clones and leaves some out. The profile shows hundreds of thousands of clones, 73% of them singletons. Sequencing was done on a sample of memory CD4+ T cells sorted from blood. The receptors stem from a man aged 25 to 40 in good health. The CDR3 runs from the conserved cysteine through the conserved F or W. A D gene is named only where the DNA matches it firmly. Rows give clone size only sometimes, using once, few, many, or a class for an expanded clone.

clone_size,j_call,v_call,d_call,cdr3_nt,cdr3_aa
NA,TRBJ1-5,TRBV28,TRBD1,TGTGCCAGCAGTCAAACAGGGGGAGGTCAGCCCCAGCATTTT,CASSQTGGGQPQHF
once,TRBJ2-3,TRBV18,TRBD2,TGTGCCAGCTCACCCTCGGGACTAGGCACAGATACGCAGTATTTT,CASSPSGLGTDTQYF
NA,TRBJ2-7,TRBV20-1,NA,TGCAGTGCACACCGATCCTACGAGCAGTACTTC,CSAHRSYEQYF
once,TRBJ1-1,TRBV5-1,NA,TGCGCCAGCAGCCTTCAACCCGGGACGGGGAACACTGAAGCTTTCTTT,CASSLQPGTGNTEAFF
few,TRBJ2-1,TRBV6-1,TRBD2,TGTGCCAGCAGTCAGCTAGCGGGGGCCTACAATGAGCAGTTCTTC,CASSQLAGAYNEQFF
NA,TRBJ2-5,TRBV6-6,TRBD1,TGTGCCAGCAGACTACGGACAGGGAGGGAGACCCAGTACTTC,CASRLRTGRETQYF
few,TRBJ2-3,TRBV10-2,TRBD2,TGCGCCAGCAGTGAGCGGGGGGAGAGAGCCCGTTTTAGCACAGATACGCAGTATTTT,CASSERGERARFSTDTQYF
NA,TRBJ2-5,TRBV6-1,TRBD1,TGTGCCAGCTCAGGCGACAGGGGTTTGCAAGAGACCCAGTACTTC,CASSGDRGLQETQYF
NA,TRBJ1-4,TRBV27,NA,TGTGCCAGCAGTTTAGTAGGGGGTACCGGGACAAAACTGTTTTTT,CASSLVGGTGTKLFF
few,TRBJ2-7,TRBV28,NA,TGTGCCAGCAGTTTAAGTGGGCTGGGGGAGCAGTACTTC,CASSLSGLGEQYF
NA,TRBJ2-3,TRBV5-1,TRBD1,TGCGCCAGCAGCCGAACAGTAATTCCGGGACAGACTAGCACAGATACGCAGTATTTT,CASSRTVIPGQTSTDTQYF
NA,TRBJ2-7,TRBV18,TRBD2,TGTGCCAGCTCTCCCTGGACTAGCGGGACGTCCTACGAGCAGTACTTC,CASSPWTSGTSYEQYF
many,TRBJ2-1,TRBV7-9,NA,TGTGCCAGCAGCTCCGGGACGGACCACAATGAGCAGTTCTTC,CASSSGTDHNEQFF
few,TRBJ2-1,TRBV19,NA,TGTGCCAGTAGTATCCAGGCATCCTACAATGAGCAGTTCTTC,CASSIQASYNEQFF
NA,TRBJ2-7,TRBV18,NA,TGTGCCAGCTCACCACCGAATACGGACGAGCAGTACTTC,CASSPPNTDEQYF
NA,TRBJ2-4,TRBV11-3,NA,TGTGCCAGCAGCTTTGGGGGCTCAAACATTCAGTACTTC,CASSFGGSNIQYF
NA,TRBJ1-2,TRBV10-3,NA,TGTGCCATCAGTGAGCAGGTTAATAACTATGGCTACACCTTC,CAISEQVNNYGYTF
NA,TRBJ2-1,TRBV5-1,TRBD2,TGCGCCAGCAGCCTCGGGACTACGGGCAATGAGCAGTTCTTC,CASSLGTTGNEQFF
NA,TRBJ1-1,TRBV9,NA,TGTGCCAGCAGCGTAGTTGTACGGAACGGAGCCACTGAAGCTTTCTTT,CASSVVVRNGATEAFF
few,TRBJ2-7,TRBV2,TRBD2,TGTGCCAGCAGCACCTGGCGGACTAGCGGATTCTCCTACGAGCAGTACTTC,CASSTWRTSGFSYEQYF
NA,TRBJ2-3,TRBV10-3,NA,TGTGCCATCACCCAAGGGGGAATCGATACGCAGTATTTT,CAITQGGIDTQYF
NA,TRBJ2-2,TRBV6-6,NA,TGTGCCAGCAGTCCCACCACCGGGGAGCTGTTTTTT,CASSPTTGELFF
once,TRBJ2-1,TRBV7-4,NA,TGTGCCAGCAGCTTAGCTAGAATCGGACTCAGGGATGAGCAGTTCTTC,CASSLARIGLRDEQFF
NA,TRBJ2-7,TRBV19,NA,TGTGCCAGTAGTCCCAGGATTCCGTCCTACGAGCAGTACTTC,CASSPRIPSYEQYF
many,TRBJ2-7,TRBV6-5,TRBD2,TGTGCCAGCACCCTGGGGGGGACGTCTACCTACGAGCAGTACTTC,CASTLGGTSTYEQYF
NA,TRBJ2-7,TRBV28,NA,TGTGCCAGCAGTTTAGTGGGCTCAGCGTCCTACGAGCAGTACTTC,CASSLVGSASYEQYF
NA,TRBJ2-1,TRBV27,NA,TGTGCCAGCAGTTTAACTAGCCCAAGCTCCTACAATGAGCAGTTCTTC,CASSLTSPSSYNEQFF
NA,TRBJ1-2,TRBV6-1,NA,TGTGCCAGCAGTGAAAGACGGAACTATGGCTACACCTTC,CASSERRNYGYTF
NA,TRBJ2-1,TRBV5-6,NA,TGTGCCAGCAGCTTGCAATCCGGGAGTGAGTTCTTC,CASSLQSGSEFF
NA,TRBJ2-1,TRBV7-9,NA,TGTGCCAGCAGCTTAGAAAGCGATGAGCAGTTCTTC,CASSLESDEQFF
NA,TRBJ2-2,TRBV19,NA,TGTGCCAGTAGTATAGCGGGGAACACCGGGGAGCTGTTTTTT,CASSIAGNTGELFF
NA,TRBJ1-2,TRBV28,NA,TGTGCCTCTTACAGGGCCTCTAACTATGGCTACACCTTC,CASYRASNYGYTF
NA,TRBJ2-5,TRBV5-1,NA,TGCGCCAGCAGCTTGGACCCACACCAAGAGACCCAGTACTTC,CASSLDPHQETQYF
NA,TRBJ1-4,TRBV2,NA,TGTGCCAGCAAGGGCCGAGTCGGAGCTGAAAAACTGTTTTTT,CASKGRVGAEKLFF
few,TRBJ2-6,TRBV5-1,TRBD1,TGCGCCAGCAGCTTTACAGGGGCTGGGGCCAACGTCCTGACTTTC,CASSFTGAGANVLTF
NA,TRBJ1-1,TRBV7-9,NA,TGTGCCAGCAGCATCAGGGGCGGGAACACTGAAGCTTTCTTT,CASSIRGGNTEAFF
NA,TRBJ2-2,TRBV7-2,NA,TGTGCCAGCAGCTTAGGAGGGGGGGACACCGGGGAGCTGTTTTTT,CASSLGGGDTGELFF
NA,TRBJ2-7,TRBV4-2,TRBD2,TGTGCCAGCAGCCCCCTGACTAGCGGGACCTCCTACGAGCAGTACTTC,CASSPLTSGTSYEQYF
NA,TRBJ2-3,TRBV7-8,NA,TGTGCCAGCAGCCGAAGCCTAACAGATACGCAGTATTTT,CASSRSLTDTQYF
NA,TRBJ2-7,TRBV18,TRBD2,TGTGCCAGCTCATCCACCGGGACTAGCGGGAGTAGCTCCTACGAGCAGTACTTC,CASSSTGTSGSSSYEQYF
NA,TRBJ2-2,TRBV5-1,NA,TGCGCCAGCAGCTTTTCCGGGACGGCGAACACCGGGGAGCTGTTTTTT,CASSFSGTANTGELFF
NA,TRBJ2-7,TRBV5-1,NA,TGCGCCAGCAGCCGCCCCGGGGCCCAAGAGCAGTACTTC,CASSRPGAQEQYF
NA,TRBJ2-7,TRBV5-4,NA,TGTGCCAGCAGCTTGTCTTCGGGCTACGAGCAGTACTTC,CASSLSSGYEQYF
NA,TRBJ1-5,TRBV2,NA,TGTGCCAGCACCGCGGGAGGGGTCAACGGGAATCAGCCCCAGCATTTT,CASTAGGVNGNQPQHF
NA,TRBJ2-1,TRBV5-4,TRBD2,TGTGCCAGCAGCTGGACTAGCGGCAAAGCCAATGAGCAGTTCTTC,CASSWTSGKANEQFF
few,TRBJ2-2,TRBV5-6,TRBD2,TGTGCCAGCAGCTTGGTTACTAGCGGGAGTAGGAACACCGGGGAGCTGTTTTTT,CASSLVTSGSRNTGELFF
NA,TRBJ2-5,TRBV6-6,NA,TGTGCCAGCAGTTACTCTGGCGTCGGAGAGACCCAGTACTTC,CASSYSGVGETQYF
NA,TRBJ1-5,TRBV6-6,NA,TGTGCCAGCAGTAGGGGGTTTAGCAATCAGCCCCAGCATTTT,CASSRGFSNQPQHF
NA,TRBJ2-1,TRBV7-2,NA,TGTGCCAGCAGCTTAGCGCGTCTGGCTTACAATGAGCAGTTCTTC,CASSLARLAYNEQFF
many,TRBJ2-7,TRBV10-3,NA,TGTGCCAAAAGAATACGGGACACAACCTACGAGCAGTACTTC,CAKRIRDTTYEQYF
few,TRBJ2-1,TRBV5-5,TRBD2,TGTGCCAGCAGCCTTCTGGGCGGACTAGCGGGAGTGGATTCCTACAATGAGCAGTTCTTC,CASSLLGGLAGVDSYNEQFF
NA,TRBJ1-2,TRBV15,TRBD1,TGTGCCACCAGCAGAGAGGGACAGGGCTATGGCTACACCTTC,CATSREGQGYGYTF
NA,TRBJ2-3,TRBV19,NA,TGTGCCAGTAGTGGGGGACTTGCGTGGGGTACGCAGTATTTT,CASSGGLAWGTQYF
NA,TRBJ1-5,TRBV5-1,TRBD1,TGCGCCAGCAGCTCCTCAGGACAGGCCAATCAGCCCCAGCATTTT,CASSSSGQANQPQHF